This T cell receptor (beta chain) was obtained from a study of CD8 T cells in Susac syndrome (dated by TCRdb to the late 2010s). The study in broad terms: Repertoire sequencing was used to test whether CD8+ T cell activation and differentiation in Susac syndrome was antigen driven.

This clonotype was found once. What antigen it recognizes has not been identified. No base quality values were provided; no much bigger clone lies one nucleotide off. One read alone makes for weak evidence. V drops 5 bases and J drops 7 bases, leaving 3 bases in between. In the germline V gene, CDR1 corresponds to KGHSH and CDR2 to LQKENI. The CDR3 numbers 9 residues from cysteine through phenylalanine. Here the CDR3 DNA is all that survives: 27 bases in frame from base 1. General study outcomes and caveats: The study acknowledged that relatively few individuals were included in the TCR sequencing and HLA analysis.

Peripheral blood CD8+ and CD4+ T cells from healthy donors, Susac syndrome patients and multiple sclerosis patients were profiled by high-throughput TCR beta sequencing. The multiple sclerosis controls were treatment-naive patients who had stable or active relapsing-remitting disease and met the revised McDonald criteria. Bulk CD8+ and CD4+ T cells were purified by magnetic negative isolation, whereas CD8+ TEMRA cells were enriched by FACS. Blood was drawn into EDTA tubes, processed within 24 hours, and PBMCs were isolated by density gradient centrifugation. PBMCs intended for TCR sequencing were cryopreserved in liquid nitrogen and thawed later in a water bath at 37 degrees C. The sorted or isolated CD4+, CD8+ and CD8+ TEMRA cells had a purity of 90% or higher. RNA was extracted using the RNeasy kit, and roughly 0.45 to 1 ug of the RNA was reverse transcribed with random hexamers. TCR beta CDR3 regions were amplified with the immunoSEQ multiplex PCR assay covering 54 Vbeta and 13 Jbeta segments. PCR amplification bias was corrected using a synthetic template baseline for primer optimization and computational correction. The study's own analysis went as follows. Only productive sequences were kept, with reads annotated to V, D and J genes according to IMGT and analyzed in immunoSEQ Analyzer. Clonality was computed as one minus Shannon entropy normalized by log2 of the number of productive unique sequences. For each patient and control, public and private clones were evaluated within the 100 most prevalent clones. Susac-specific clones were defined as absent from healthy and MS cohorts, around 970 published viral clones and other ImmuneACCESS disease sequences. TCRdb handled the public reads itself, with Q25 trimming in fastp and clone calling in MiXCR, and kept productive beta chains. Entries are consolidated by CDR3 protein sequence, retaining the most common genes and DNA. The V and J calls here are based on TCRdb, not the publication. Counted in this sample were under 150,000 distinct CDR3 sequences; 94% of them appeared once. Around 0.12% of the sample rests with the top ten.

This TCR derives from a human donor with multiple sclerosis. The sequenced sample consisted of CD4+ T cells from PBMCs. This chain joins TRBV18 to TRBJ2-7; the D gene cannot be named for sure. The CDR3 in this case is CASSKEQYF. The nucleotide sequence reads as follows: TGTGCCAGCTCAAAAGAGCAGTACTTC.